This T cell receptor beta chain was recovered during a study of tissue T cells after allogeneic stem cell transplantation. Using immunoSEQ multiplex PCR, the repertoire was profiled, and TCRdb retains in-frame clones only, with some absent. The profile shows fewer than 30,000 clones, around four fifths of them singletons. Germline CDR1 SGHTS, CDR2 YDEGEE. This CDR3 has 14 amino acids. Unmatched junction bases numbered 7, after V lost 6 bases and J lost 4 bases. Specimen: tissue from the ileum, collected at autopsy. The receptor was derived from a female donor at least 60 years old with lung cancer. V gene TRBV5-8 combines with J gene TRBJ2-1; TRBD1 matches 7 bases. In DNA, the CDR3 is TGTGCCAGCACCCGGGACAGCTATTACAATGAGCAGTTCTTC. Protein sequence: CASTRDSYYNEQFF. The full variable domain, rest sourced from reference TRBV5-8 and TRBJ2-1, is EAGVTQSPTHLIKTRGQQATLRCSPISGHTSVYWYQQALGLGLQFLLWYDEGEERNRGNFPPRFSGRQFPNYSSELNVNALELEDSALYLCASTRDSYYNEQFFGPGTRLTVL.